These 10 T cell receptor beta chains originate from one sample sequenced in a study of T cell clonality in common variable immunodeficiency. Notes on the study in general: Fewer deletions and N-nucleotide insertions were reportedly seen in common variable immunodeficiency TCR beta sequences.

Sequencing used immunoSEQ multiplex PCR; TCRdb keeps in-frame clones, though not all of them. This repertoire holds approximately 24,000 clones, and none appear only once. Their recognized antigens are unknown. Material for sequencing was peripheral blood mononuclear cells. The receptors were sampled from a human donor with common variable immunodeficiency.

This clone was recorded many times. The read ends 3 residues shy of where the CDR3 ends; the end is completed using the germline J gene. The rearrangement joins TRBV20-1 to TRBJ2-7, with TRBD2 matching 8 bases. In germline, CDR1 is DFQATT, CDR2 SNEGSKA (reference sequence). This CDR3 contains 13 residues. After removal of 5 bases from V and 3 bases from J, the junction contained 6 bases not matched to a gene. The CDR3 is CSAEAGGLYEQYF. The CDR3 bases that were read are TGCAGTGCTGAGGCGGGGGGCCTCTACGAG.

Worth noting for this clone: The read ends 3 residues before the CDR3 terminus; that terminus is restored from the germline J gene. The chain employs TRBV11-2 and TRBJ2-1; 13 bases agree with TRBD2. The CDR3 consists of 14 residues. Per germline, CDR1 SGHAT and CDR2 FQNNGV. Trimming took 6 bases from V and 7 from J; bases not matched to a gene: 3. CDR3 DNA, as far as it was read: TGTGCCAGCAGTACTAGCGGGGGGGGGAATGAG. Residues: CASSTSGGGNE. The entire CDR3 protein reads CASSTSGGGNEQFF.

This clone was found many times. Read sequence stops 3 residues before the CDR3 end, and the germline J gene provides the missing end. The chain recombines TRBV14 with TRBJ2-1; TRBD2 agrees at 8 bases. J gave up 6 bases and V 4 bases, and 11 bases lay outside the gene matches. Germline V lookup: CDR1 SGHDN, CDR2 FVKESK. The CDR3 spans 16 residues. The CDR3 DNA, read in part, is TGTGCCAGCAGCCTGCTAGCGGGCGCGGGGGTCAATGAG. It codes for CASSLLAGAGVNE. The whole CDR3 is CASSLLAGAGVNEQFF.

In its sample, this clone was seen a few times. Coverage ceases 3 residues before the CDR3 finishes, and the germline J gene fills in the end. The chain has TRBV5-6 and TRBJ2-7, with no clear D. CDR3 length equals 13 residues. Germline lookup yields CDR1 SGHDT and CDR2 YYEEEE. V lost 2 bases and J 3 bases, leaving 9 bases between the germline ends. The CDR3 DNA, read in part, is TGTGCCAGCAGCTTCCCGCAGGACTACGAG. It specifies CASSFPQDYE. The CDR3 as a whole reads CASSFPQDYEQYF.

The CDR3 reads CASSLDRVDYGYTF. CDR3 bases read: TGCGCCAGCAGCTTGGACAGGGTGGACTATGGC. The chain carries TRBV5-1 and TRBJ1-2, with D perhaps matching TRBD1 (6 bases). The read is 3 residues too short to cover the CDR3 end, so that end is filled in from the germline J gene. The V gene lost 0 bases and the J gene lost 3 bases, with 9 bases spanning the gap. CDR3 size: 14 residues. Germline lookup yields CDR1 SGHRS and CDR2 YFSETQ.

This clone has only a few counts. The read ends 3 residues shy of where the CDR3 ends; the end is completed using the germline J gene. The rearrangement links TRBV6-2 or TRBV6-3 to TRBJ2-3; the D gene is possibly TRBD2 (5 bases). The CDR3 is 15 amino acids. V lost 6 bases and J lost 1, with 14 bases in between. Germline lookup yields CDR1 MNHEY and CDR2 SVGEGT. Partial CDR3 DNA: TGTGCCAGCAGATACCTAGCTGGCGGCACAGATACG. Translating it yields CASRYLAGGTDT. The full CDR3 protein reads CASRYLAGGTDTQYF.

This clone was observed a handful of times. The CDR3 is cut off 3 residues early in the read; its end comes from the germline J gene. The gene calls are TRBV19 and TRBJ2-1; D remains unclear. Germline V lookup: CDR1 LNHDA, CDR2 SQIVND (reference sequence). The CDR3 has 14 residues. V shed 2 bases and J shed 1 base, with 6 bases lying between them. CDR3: CASSISPSYNEQFF. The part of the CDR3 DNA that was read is TGTGCCAGTAGTATATCTCCTTCCTACAATGAG.

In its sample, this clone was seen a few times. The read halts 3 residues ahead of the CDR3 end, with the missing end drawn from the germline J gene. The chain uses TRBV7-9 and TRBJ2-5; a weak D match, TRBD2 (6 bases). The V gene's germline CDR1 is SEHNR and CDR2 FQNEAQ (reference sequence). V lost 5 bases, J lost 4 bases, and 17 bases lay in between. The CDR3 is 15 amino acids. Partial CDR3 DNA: TGTGCCAGCAGCCCCAAGACTAGACTAGGAGAGACC. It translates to CASSPKTRLGET. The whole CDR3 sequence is CASSPKTRLGETQYF.

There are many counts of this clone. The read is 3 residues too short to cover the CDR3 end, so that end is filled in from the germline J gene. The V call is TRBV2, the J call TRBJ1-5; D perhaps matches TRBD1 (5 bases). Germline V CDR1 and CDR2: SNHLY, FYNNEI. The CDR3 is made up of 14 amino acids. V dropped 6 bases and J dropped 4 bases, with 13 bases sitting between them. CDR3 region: CASRQQGSNQPQHF. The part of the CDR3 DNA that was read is TGTGCCAGCAGGCAGCAGGGCTCGAATCAGCCC.

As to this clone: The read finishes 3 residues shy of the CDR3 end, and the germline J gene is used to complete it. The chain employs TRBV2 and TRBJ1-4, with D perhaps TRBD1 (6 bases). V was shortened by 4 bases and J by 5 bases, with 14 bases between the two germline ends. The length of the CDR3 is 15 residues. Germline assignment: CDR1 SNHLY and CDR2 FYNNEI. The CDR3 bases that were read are TGTGCCAGCAGTGCCGACAGGCGTTTCAATGAAAAA. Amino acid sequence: CASSADRRFNEK. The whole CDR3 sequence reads CASSADRRFNEKLFF.